Included here is one TCR beta chain sequence, with context. The age range of participants was about 18 to 95 years, with residence in about 25 US areas. The CDR3 spans 18 residues. V was trimmed by 2 bases and J by 0 bases, leaving 14 bases between them. The germline V gene has CDR1 MGHRA and CDR2 YSYEKL. Assay used: immunoSEQ multiplex PCR; TCRdb lists only in-frame clones, some missing. The table has 220,000 or so clones, 85% to 90% seen once. These data come from a study of blood T cell repertoires in COVID-19. Overall study: The samples span acute and convalescent COVID-19 from the United States, Italy and Spain. PBMCs, B-cell-depleted T cells, or T cells were the source of the cDNA or gDNA that made up the material.

The sample taken for sequencing was PBMCs or T cells enriched from blood (not recorded which). This sequence was found in a woman under 30 in a cohort exposed to, infected with or recovered from COVID-19 (not recorded which). The chain links TRBV4-1 to TRBJ2-6; tentatively, D is TRBD2 (5 bases). CDR3 DNA: TGCGCCAGCAGCCAATCCCAGCGGATTCGCTCTGGGGCCAACGTCCTGACTTTC. It specifies CASSQSQRIRSGANVLTF.